The clone carrying this TCR beta chain came up once. Its antigen is still unknown. Here immunoSEQ multiplex PCR was the method, and the copy in TCRdb shows in-frame clones only, minus some. The sample has over a million clones, roughly 96% seen once. Germline values: CDR1 MGHRA, CDR2 YSYEKL. V lost 0 bases and J lost 7, with 9 bases in between. There are 14 residues in the CDR3. This sample stems from a study of shared clonotypes between healthy human individuals. Study-level points and caveats: Across a handful of donors, naive CD4 shared around 5%, naive CD8 around 4%, memory CD4 2% to 2.5%, memory CD8 0.4%. Clonotypes shared by all four sorted-subset donors had higher generation probabilities than non-shared clonotypes.

CD45RA-negative memory and CD45RA+ naive subsets were split from the CD4+ cells. The chain recombines TRBV4-1 with TRBJ2-2; D not certain. Sample: naive CD4+ T cells sorted from blood. The sample's subset: CD45RA+ positively selected. The clonotype comes from a man younger than 40 in good health. This CDR3 reads CASSQDNSIGELFF. The CDR3 nucleotides read TGCGCCAGCAGCCAAGATAATAGTATCGGGGAGCTGTTTTTT.